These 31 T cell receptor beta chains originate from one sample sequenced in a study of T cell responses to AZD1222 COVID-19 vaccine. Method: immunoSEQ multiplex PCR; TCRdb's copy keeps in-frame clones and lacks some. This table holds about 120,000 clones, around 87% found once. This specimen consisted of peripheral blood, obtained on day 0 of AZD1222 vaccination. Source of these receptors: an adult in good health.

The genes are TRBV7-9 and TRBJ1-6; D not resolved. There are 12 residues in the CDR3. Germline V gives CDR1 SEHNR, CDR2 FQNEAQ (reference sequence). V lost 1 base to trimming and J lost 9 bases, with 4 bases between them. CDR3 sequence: CASSLESSPLHF. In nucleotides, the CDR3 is TGTGCCAGCAGCTTAGAGTCTTCACCCCTCCACTTT.

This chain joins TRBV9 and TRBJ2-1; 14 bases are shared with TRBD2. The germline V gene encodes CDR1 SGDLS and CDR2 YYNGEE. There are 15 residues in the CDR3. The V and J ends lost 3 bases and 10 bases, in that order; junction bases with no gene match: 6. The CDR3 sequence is CASSATSGGAGEQFF. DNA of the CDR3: TGTGCCAGCAGCGCGACTAGCGGGGGGGCAGGGGAGCAGTTCTTC.

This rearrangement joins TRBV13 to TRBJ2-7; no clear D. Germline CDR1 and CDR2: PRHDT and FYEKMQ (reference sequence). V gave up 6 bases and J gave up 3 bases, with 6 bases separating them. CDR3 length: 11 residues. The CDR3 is CASRRNYEQYF. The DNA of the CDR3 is TGTGCCAGCAGAAGGAACTACGAGCAGTACTTC.

The CDR3 loop reads CASSLDFGRVSYEQYF. The CDR3 DNA follows: TGCGCCAGCAGCTTGGATTTCGGGAGAGTTTCCTACGAGCAGTACTTC. The rearrangement uses TRBV5-1 and TRBJ2-7, with a weak D call TRBD2 (6 bases). Germline loops: CDR1 SGHRS, CDR2 YFSETQ. V lost 0 bases and J 1 base, leaving 14 bases between the germline ends. The CDR3 spans 16 residues.

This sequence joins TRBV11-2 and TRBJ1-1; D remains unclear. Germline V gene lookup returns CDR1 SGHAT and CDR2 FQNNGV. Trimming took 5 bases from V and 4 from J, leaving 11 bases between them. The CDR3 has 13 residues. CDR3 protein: CASSPPLGTEAFF. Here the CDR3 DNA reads TGTGCCAGCAGCCCCCCGTTGGGCACTGAAGCTTTCTTT.

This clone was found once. The CDR3 region is CASSRTSGTHNEQFF. CDR3 bases: TGTGCCAGTAGCCGGACTAGCGGGACCCACAATGAGCAGTTCTTC. The chain couples TRBV19 to TRBJ2-1; 12 bases fit TRBD2. The ends lost 6 bases at V and 5 bases at J; junction bases unmatched: 5. Germline values: CDR1 LNHDA, CDR2 SQIVND (reference sequence). The CDR3 loop spans 15 amino acids.

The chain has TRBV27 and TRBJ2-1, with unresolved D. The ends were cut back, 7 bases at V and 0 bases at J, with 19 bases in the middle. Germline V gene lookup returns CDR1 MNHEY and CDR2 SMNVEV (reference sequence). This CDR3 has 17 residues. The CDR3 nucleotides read TGTGCCAGCACCCAGGTGTACAGCACAAGCTCCTACAATGAGCAGTTCTTC. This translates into CASTQVYSTSSYNEQFF.

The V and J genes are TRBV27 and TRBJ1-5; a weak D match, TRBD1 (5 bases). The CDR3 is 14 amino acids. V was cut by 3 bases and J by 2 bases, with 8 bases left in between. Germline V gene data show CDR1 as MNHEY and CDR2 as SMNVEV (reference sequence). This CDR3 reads CASSLGGGNQPQHF. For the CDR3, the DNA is TGTGCCAGCAGTTTGGGGGGAGGCAATCAGCCCCAGCATTTT.

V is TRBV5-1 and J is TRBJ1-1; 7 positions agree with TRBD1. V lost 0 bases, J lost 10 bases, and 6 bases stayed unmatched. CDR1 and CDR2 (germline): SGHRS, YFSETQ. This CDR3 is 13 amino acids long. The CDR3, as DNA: TGCGCCAGCAGCTTGGACAGGGGAATCGGAGCTTTCTTT. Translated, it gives CASSLDRGIGAFF.

The CDR3 nucleotides read TGTGCCAGCCGAGCGCCGGGACAGGGGCGTTCACCCCTCCACTTT. This encodes CASRAPGQGRSPLHF. V usage is TRBV25-1 and J usage is TRBJ1-6; the match to TRBD1 covers 10 bases. The CDR3 is made up of 15 amino acids. Looked up from germline, CDR1 is MGHDK and CDR2 is SYGVNS. Germline trimming cut 8 bases from V and 9 bases from J; bases unmatched to any gene: 10.

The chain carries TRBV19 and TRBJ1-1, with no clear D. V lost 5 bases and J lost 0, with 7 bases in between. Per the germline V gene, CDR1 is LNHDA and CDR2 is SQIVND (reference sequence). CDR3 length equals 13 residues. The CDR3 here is CASSDVMNTEAFF. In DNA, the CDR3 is TGTGCCAGTAGTGACGTTATGAACACTGAAGCTTTCTTT. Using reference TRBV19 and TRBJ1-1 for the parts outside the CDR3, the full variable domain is DGGITQSPKYLFRKEGQNVTLSCEQNLNHDAMYWYRQDPGQGLRLIYYSQIVNDFQKGDIAEGYSVSREKKESFPLTVTSAQKNPTAFYLCASSDVMNTEAFFGQGTRLTVV.

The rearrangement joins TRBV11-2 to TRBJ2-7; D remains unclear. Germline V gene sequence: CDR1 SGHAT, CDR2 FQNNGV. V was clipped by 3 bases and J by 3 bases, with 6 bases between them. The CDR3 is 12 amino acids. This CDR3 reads CASSLEFYEQYF. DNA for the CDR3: TGTGCCAGCAGCTTGGAGTTCTACGAGCAGTACTTC.

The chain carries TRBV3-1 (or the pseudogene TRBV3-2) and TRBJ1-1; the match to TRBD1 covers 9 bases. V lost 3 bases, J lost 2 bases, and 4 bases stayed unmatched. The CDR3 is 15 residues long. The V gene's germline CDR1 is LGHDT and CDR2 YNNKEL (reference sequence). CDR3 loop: CASSQRDRANTEAFF. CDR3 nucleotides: TGTGCCAGCAGCCAGAGGGACAGGGCAAACACTGAAGCTTTCTTT.

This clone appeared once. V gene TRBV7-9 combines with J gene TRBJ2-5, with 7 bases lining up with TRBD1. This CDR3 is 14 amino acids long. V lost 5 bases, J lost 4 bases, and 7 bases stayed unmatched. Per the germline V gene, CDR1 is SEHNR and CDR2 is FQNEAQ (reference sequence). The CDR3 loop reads CASSPVRGLETQYF. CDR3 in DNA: TGTGCCAGCAGCCCAGTGAGGGGGCTAGAGACCCAGTACTTC.

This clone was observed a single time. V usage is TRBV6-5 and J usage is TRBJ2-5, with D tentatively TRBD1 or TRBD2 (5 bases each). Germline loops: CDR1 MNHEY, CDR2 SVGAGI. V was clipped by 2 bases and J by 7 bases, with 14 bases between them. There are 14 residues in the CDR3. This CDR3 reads CASSYREGSGTQYF. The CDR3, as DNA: TGTGCCAGCAGTTACCGAGAGGGGTCGGGGACCCAGTACTTC.

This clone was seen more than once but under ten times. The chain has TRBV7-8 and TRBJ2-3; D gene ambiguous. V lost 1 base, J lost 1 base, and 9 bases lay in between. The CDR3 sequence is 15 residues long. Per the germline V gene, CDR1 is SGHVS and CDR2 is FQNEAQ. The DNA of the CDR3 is TGTGCCAGCAGCTTAGTCCCCACGGGCACAGATACGCAGTATTTT. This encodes CASSLVPTGTDTQYF. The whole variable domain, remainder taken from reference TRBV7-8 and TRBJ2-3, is GAGVSQSPRYKVAKRGQDVALRCDPISGHVSLFWYQQALGQGPEFLTYFQNEAQLDKSGLPSDRFFAERPEGSVSTLKIQRTQQEDSAVYLCASSLVPTGTDTQYFGPGTRLTVL.

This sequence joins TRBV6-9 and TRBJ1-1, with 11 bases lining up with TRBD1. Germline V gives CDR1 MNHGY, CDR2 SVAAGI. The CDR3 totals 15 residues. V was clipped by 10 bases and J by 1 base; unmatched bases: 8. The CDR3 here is CATNDGTGGNTEAFF. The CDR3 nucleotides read TGTGCCACCAATGACGGGACAGGGGGGAACACTGAAGCTTTCTTT.

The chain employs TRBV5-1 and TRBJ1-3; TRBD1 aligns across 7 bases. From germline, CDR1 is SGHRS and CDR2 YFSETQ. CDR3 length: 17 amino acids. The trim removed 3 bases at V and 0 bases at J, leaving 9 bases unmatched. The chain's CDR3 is CASSSAGTAFSGNTIYF. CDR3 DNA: TGCGCCAGCAGCTCGGCCGGGACAGCGTTCTCTGGAAACACCATATATTTT.

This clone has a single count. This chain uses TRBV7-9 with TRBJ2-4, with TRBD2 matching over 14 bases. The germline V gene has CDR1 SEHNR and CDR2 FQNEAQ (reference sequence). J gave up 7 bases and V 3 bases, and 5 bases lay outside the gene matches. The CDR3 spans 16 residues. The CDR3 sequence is CASSLGLAGAGNIQYF. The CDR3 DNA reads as TGTGCCAGCAGCTTGGGACTAGCGGGGGCGGGGAACATTCAGTACTTC.

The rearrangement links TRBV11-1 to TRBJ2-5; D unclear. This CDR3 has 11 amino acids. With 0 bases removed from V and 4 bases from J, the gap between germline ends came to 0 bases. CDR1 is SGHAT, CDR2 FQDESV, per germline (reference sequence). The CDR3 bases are TGTGCCAGCAGCTTAGCAGAGACCCAGTACTTC. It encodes CASSLAETQYF.

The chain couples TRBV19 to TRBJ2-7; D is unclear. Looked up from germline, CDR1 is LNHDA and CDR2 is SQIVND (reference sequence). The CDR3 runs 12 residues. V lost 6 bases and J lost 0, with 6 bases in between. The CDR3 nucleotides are TGTGCCAGTAGGGGCATCTCCTACGAGCAGTACTTC. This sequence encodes CASRGISYEQYF.

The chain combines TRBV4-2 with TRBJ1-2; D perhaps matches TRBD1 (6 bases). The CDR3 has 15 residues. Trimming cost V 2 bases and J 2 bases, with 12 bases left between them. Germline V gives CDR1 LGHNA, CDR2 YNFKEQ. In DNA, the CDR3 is TGTGCCAGCAGCCAAATTTTAGGGGGGAACTATGGCTACACCTTC. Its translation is CASSQILGGNYGYTF.

The CDR3 loop is CASDTGASTDTQYF. CDR3 DNA sequence: TGTGCCAGTGATACAGGGGCAAGCACAGATACGCAGTATTTT. The chain has TRBV19 and TRBJ2-3; 7 nucleotides align to TRBD1. V lost 8 bases, J lost 0 bases, and 5 bases stayed unmatched. The CDR3 extends over 14 amino acids. CDR1 and CDR2 from the germline V gene are LNHDA and SQIVND (reference sequence).

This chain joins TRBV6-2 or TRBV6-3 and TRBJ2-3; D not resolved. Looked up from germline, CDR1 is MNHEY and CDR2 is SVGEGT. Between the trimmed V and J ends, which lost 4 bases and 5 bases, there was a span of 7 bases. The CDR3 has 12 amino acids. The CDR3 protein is CASSSVRDTQYF. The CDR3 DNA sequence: TGTGCCAGCAGTTCCGTGAGAGATACGCAGTATTTT.

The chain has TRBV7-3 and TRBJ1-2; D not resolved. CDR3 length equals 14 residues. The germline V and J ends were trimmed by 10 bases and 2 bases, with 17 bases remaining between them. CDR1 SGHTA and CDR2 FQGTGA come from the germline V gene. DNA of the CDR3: TGTGCCACCCGCGGTCCCGGGCCAAACTATGGCTACACCTTC. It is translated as CATRGPGPNYGYTF.

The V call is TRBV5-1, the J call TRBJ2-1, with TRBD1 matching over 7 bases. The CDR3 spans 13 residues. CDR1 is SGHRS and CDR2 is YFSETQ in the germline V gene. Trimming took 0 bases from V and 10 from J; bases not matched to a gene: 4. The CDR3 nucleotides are TGCGCCAGCAGCTTGGAATTAGGGGGCGAGCAGTTCTTC. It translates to CASSLELGGEQFF.

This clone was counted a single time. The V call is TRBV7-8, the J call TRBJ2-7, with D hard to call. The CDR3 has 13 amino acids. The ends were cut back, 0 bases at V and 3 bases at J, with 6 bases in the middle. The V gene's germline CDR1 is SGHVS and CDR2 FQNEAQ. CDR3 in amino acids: CASSLALGYEQYF. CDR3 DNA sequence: TGTGCCAGCAGCTTAGCTTTAGGCTACGAGCAGTACTTC.

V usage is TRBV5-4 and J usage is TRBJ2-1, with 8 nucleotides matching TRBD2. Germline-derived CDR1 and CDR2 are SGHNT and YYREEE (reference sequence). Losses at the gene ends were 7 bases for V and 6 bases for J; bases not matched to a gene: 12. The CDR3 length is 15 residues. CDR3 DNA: TGTGCCAGCCCAGGGGAAGCGGGAGCGGTCAATGAGCAGTTCTTC. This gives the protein CASPGEAGAVNEQFF.

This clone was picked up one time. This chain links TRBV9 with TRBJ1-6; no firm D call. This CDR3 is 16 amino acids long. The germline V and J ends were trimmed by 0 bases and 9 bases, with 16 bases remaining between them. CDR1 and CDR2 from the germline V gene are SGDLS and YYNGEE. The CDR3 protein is CASSVDDHSIGSPLHF. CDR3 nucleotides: TGTGCCAGCAGCGTAGACGACCACTCTATAGGTTCACCCCTCCACTTT.

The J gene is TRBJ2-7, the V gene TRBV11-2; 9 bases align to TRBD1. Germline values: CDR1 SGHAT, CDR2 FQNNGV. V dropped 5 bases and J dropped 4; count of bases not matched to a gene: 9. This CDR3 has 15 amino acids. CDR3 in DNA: TGTGCCAGCAGCCACCTCCCGACAGGGGGGTACGAGCAGTACTTC. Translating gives CASSHLPTGGYEQYF.

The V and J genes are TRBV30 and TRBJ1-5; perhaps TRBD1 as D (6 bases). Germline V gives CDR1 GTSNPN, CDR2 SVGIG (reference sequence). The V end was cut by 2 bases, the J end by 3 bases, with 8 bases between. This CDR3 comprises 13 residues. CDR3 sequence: CAWSRQDNQPQHF. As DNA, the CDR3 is TGTGCCTGGAGTAGACAGGACAATCAGCCCCAGCATTTT. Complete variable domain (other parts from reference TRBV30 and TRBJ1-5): SQTIHQWPATLVQPVGSPLSLECTVEGTSNPNLYWYRQAAGRGLQLLFYSVGIGQISSEVPQNLSASRPQDRQFILSSKKLLLSDSGFYLCAWSRQDNQPQHFGDGTRLSIL.